What follows are 26 T cell receptor beta chains derived from one specimen sequenced in a study of circulating and synovial CD4+ cells in juvenile arthritis. The method was immunoSEQ multiplex PCR; TCRdb's version includes in-frame clones alone and lacks a portion of them. The table shows 30,000 to 40,000 clones, with approximately 94% occurring only once. Sequencing was carried out using CD4+ T cells from blood. The source of these receptors is a human donor with juvenile idiopathic arthritis.

V gene TRBV7-8 combines with J gene TRBJ2-2, with TRBD2 matching over 8 bases. The CDR3 is 15 amino acids. Germline V CDR1 and CDR2: SGHVS, FQNEAQ. The J segment lost 5 bases and the V segment lost 3 bases, leaving 5 bases of the junction unmatched. CDR3 coding DNA: TGTGCCAGCAGCTTCCGGGGGGGCCTAACCGGGGAGCTGTTTTTT. It is translated as CASSFRGGLTGELFF.

This chain joins TRBV5-1 and TRBJ2-5; 9 bases match TRBD1. The tail of the sequence fits TRBJ2-7 better, so the J call may be wrong. Germline CDR1 and CDR2: SGHRS and YFSETQ. The CDR3 sequence is 15 residues long. The CDR3 here is CASSLNRGQLYEQYF. The CDR3 nucleotides are TGCGCCAGCAGCTTGAACAGGGGGCAGTTGTACGAGCAGTACTTC.

The chain combines TRBV7-6 with TRBJ1-4; maybe TRBD1 (5 bases). This CDR3 spans 16 amino acids. Trimming took 1 base from V and 6 from J, leaving 15 bases between them. Germline loops: CDR1 SGHVS, CDR2 FNYEAQ. CDR3 loop: CASSLGEAQGDEKLFF. As DNA, the CDR3 is TGTGCCAGCAGCTTAGGGGAGGCGCAGGGTGATGAAAAACTGTTTTTT.

This chain links TRBV30 with TRBJ2-7; D is undetermined. Trimming stripped 3 bases from V and 2 bases from J, with 8 bases between. This CDR3 comprises 12 residues. CDR1 and CDR2 (germline): GTSNPN, SVGIG (reference sequence). The CDR3 DNA reads as TGTGCCTGGAGCCGGAGCGCCTACGAGCAGTACTTC. It yields the protein CAWSRSAYEQYF.

This rearrangement joins TRBV27 to TRBJ2-1, with TRBD1 identical over 9 bases. Germline-derived CDR1 and CDR2 are MNHEY and SMNVEV (reference sequence). The V gene end was trimmed by 4 bases and the J gene end by 11 bases; junction bases not matched to a gene: 9. The CDR3 runs to 14 residues. CDR3 sequence: CASSSGTGKIQQFF. The CDR3 DNA follows: TGTGCCAGCAGTTCCGGGACAGGGAAAATCCAGCAGTTCTTC.

The chain combines TRBV6-6 with TRBJ2-3, with a possible D match to TRBD2 (5 bases). V gave up 5 bases and J gave up 1 base, with 16 bases separating them. There are 16 residues in the CDR3. Germline assignment: CDR1 MNHNY and CDR2 SVGAGI (reference sequence). CDR3 sequence (DNA): TGTGCCAGCAGTCGGGCCGAGGAGGTTCGCACAGATACGCAGTATTTT. It yields the protein CASSRAEEVRTDTQYF.

The CDR3 sequence is CASKAGGMDTQYF. Written as DNA, the CDR3 is TGTGCCAGCAAAGCGGGGGGGATGGATACGCAGTATTTT. This chain links TRBV6-1 with TRBJ2-3, with 10 bases matching TRBD2. The V segment lost 7 bases and the J segment 6 bases; nucleotides outside the gene matches: 4. The CDR3 has 13 residues. The germline gives CDR1 MNHNS, CDR2 SASEGT.

The chain has TRBV7-2 and TRBJ2-2; TRBD2 matches 9 bases. The V segment lost 1 base and the J segment 4 bases; nucleotides outside the gene matches: 4. This CDR3 contains 16 residues. Germline V lookup: CDR1 SGHTA, CDR2 FQGNSA. CDR3 in amino acids: CASSLEAGGSTGELFF. DNA of the CDR3: TGTGCCAGCAGCTTAGAGGCGGGGGGGTCCACCGGGGAGCTGTTTTTT.

The J gene is TRBJ1-5, the V gene TRBV30, with D perhaps TRBD1 (6 bases). Germline loops: CDR1 GTSNPN, CDR2 SVGIG (reference sequence). The CDR3 length is 16 residues. Trimming removed 0 bases at V and 2 bases at J, with 14 bases between. The CDR3 region has the DNA TGTGCCTGGAGTGTAGGGGGGGGCTTCGGCAATCAGCCCCAGCATTTT. Its protein product is CAWSVGGGFGNQPQHF.

This clone has just a few counts. The chain has TRBV19 and TRBJ2-7, with a possible D match to TRBD2 (5 bases). Per germline, CDR1 LNHDA and CDR2 SQIVND (reference sequence). Trimming took 3 bases from V and 6 from J, leaving 15 bases between them. The CDR3 is 14 amino acids. The CDR3 spells CASSMGGLASEQYF. In nucleotides, the CDR3 is TGTGCCAGTAGTATGGGTGGCCTAGCCAGCGAGCAGTACTTC. The complete variable domain, with remaining parts taken from reference TRBV19 and TRBJ2-7, reads DGGITQSPKYLFRKEGQNVTLSCEQNLNHDAMYWYRQDPGQGLRLIYYSQIVNDFQKGDIAEGYSVSREKKESFPLTVTSAQKNPTAFYLCASSMGGLASEQYFGPGTRLTVT.

The rearrangement joins TRBV4-1 to TRBJ1-2, with TRBD1 as a possible D gene (5 bases). The CDR3 is 15 amino acids. V lost 4 bases to trimming and J lost 6 bases, with 18 bases between them. CDR1 MGHRA and CDR2 YSYEKL come from the germline V gene. CDR3 sequence reads: CASSLVGDRGDGYTF. The DNA of the CDR3 is TGCGCCAGCAGCCTCGTAGGGGACCGCGGGGATGGCTACACCTTC.

The chain couples TRBV6-1 to TRBJ1-2; D is ambiguous. Germline V gene lookup returns CDR1 MNHNS and CDR2 SASEGT. This CDR3 has 14 amino acids. The V end was cut by 9 bases, the J end by 1 base, with 15 bases between. CDR3 DNA: TGTGCCAGTGATCGACGGGTCGGTAACTATGGCTACACCTTC. Protein sequence: CASDRRVGNYGYTF.

The chain is built from TRBV7-9 and TRBJ2-4, with a weak D call TRBD2 (5 bases). Germline V gene data show CDR1 as SEHNR and CDR2 as FQNEAQ (reference sequence). The CDR3 is 18 residues long. V was clipped by 1 base and J by 3 bases, with 19 bases between them. The CDR3 DNA is TGTGCCAGCAGCTTAGGGAGTGTCAGAGCGGAGAGCAAAAACATTCAGTACTTC. Translating gives CASSLGSVRAESKNIQYF.

The chain links TRBV5-1 to TRBJ2-7, with 11 bases aligning to TRBD1. Germline values: CDR1 SGHRS, CDR2 YFSETQ. Trimming at V came to 4 bases and at J to 5 bases, leaving 5 bases not matched to a gene. The CDR3 has 14 amino acids. Written as DNA, the CDR3 is TGCGCCAGCAGCGGGGGACAGGGGGTCCACGAGCAGTACTTC. Its protein is CASSGGQGVHEQYF.

Points on this clone: Other nucleotide sequences in the sample specify the same CDR3. V and J are TRBV27 and TRBJ1-6; 9 nucleotides align to TRBD1. The CDR3 loop spans 13 amino acids. V was pared by 6 bases and J by 13 bases, with 7 bases of the junction left unmatched. The germline V gene has CDR1 MNHEY and CDR2 SMNVEV (reference sequence). The CDR3 nucleotides read TGTGCCAGCAGGGGGACAGGGTTGTCCCCCCTCCACTTT. It yields the protein CASRGTGLSPLHF.

The J gene is TRBJ2-3, the V gene TRBV2; 12 bases are a match to TRBD2. The CDR3 length is 15 residues. The V gene end was trimmed by 5 bases and the J gene end by 5 bases; junction bases not matched to a gene: 5. CDR1 is SNHLY, CDR2 FYNNEI, per germline. The CDR3 protein is CASSLTSGGVDTQYF. DNA for the CDR3: TGTGCCAGCAGTCTGACTAGCGGGGGTGTAGATACGCAGTATTTT.

The gene calls are TRBV5-5 and TRBJ2-7; D possibly corresponds to TRBD1 (6 bases). V was trimmed by 0 bases and J by 3 bases, leaving 16 bases between them. CDR3 size: 16 residues. Germline CDR1 is SGHKS and CDR2 is YYEKEE (reference sequence). CDR3 bases: TGTGCCAGCAGCTTGGAACAGGGCCGTGGTAACTACGAGCAGTACTTC. It specifies CASSLEQGRGNYEQYF.

This rearrangement joins TRBV6-5 to TRBJ2-7; TRBD2 aligns across 8 bases. After removal of 4 bases from V and 5 bases from J, the junction contained 4 bases not matched to a gene. This CDR3 is built from 13 residues. Germline-derived CDR1 and CDR2 are MNHEY and SVGAGI. In DNA, the CDR3 is TGTGCCAGCAGTTCCCGGGGGGGCGACGAGCAGTACTTC. Translated: CASSSRGGDEQYF.

The rearrangement joins TRBV4-3 to TRBJ1-2; 7 positions match TRBD1. This CDR3 is 15 amino acids long. Per germline, CDR1 LGHNA and CDR2 YSLEER. Trimming cost V 0 bases and J 4 bases; bases outside gene matches: 5. CDR3 region: CASSQEAGGSYGYTF. Written as DNA, the CDR3 is TGCGCCAGCAGCCAAGAGGCAGGGGGGAGCTATGGCTACACCTTC.

This rearrangement joins TRBV7-7 to TRBJ2-7; 7 bases match TRBD1. The CDR3 length is 14 residues. The J segment lost 1 base and the V segment lost 5 bases, leaving 5 bases of the junction unmatched. Germline-derived CDR1 and CDR2 are SSHAT and FNYEAQ (reference sequence). In DNA, the CDR3 is TGTGCCAGCAGCCCGGGACAGCAATCCTACGAGCAGTACTTC. Protein: CASSPGQQSYEQYF.

The DNA for the CDR3 is TGTGCCAGCAGCTTCGGGTCGGCAGGGGGCACCAATGGCTACACCTTC. Translated, it gives CASSFGSAGGTNGYTF. V gene TRBV5-6 combines with J gene TRBJ1-2; 8 bases align to TRBD1. Looked up from germline, CDR1 is SGHDT and CDR2 is YYEEEE. This CDR3 has 16 amino acids. The J segment lost 6 bases and the V segment lost 2 bases, leaving 12 bases of the junction unmatched.

In nucleotides, the CDR3 is TGTGCCAGCAGCCCTCCGGGATCCCGCGAGCAGTACTTC. As protein: CASSPPGSREQYF. This chain connects TRBV7-3 to TRBJ2-7; perhaps TRBD2 as D (5 bases). Deletions cut 5 bases from V and 6 bases from J, with 14 bases between. The germline CDR1 and CDR2 sequences are SGHTA and FQGTGA. CDR3 length: 13 residues.

The gene calls are TRBV7-7 and TRBJ2-3, with TRBD2 matching over 8 bases. The CDR3 consists of 13 residues. V dropped 3 bases and J dropped 5; count of bases not matched to a gene: 1. The germline V gene has CDR1 SSHAT and CDR2 FNYEAQ (reference sequence). CDR3 in amino acids: CASSLAGGDTQYF. CDR3 DNA: TGTGCCAGCAGCTTGGCGGGGGGAGATACGCAGTATTTT.

The rearrangement uses TRBV5-1 and TRBJ2-1; tentative D call: TRBD2 (5 bases). The V end lost 1 base, the J end lost 8 bases, and 10 bases lay between the germline ends. The CDR3 runs 13 residues. Germline V gives CDR1 SGHRS, CDR2 YFSETQ. CDR3 loop: CASSLRRVDEQFF. Here the CDR3 DNA reads TGCGCCAGCAGCTTGAGGCGGGTGGATGAGCAGTTCTTC.

This chain uses TRBV7-6 with TRBJ2-3; maybe TRBD2 (5 bases). Germline values: CDR1 SGHVS, CDR2 FNYEAQ. The CDR3 is made up of 13 amino acids. With 9 bases removed from V and 6 bases from J, the gap between germline ends came to 16 bases. As DNA, the CDR3 is TGTGCCAGTGCAATGGGGAGCTGGGATACGCAGTATTTT. It is translated as CASAMGSWDTQYF.

The V and J genes are TRBV6-1 and TRBJ2-7; 7 bases agree with TRBD1. This CDR3 is 15 amino acids long. The germline V gene has CDR1 MNHNS and CDR2 SASEGT. J was trimmed by 2 bases and V by 0 bases; bases with no gene match: 4. CDR3 DNA sequence: TGTGCCAGCAGTGAAGCCGGGACAGCGGCCTACGAGCAGTACTTC. Translated, it gives CASSEAGTAAYEQYF.